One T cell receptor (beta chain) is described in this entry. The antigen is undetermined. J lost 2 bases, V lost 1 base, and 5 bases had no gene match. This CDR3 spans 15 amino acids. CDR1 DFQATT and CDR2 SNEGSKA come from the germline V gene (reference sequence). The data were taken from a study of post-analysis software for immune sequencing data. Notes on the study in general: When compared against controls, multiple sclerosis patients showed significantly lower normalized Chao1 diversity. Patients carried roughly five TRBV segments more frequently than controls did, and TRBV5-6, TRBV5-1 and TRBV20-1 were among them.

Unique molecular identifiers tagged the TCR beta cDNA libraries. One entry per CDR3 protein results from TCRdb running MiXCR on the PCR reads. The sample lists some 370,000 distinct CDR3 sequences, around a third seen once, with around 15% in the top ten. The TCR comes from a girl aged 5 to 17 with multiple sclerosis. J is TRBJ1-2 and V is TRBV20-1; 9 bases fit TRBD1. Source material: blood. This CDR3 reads CSARAQGTGNYGYTF. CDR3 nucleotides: TGCAGTGCTAGAGCTCAGGGGACAGGGAACTATGGCTACACCTTC.